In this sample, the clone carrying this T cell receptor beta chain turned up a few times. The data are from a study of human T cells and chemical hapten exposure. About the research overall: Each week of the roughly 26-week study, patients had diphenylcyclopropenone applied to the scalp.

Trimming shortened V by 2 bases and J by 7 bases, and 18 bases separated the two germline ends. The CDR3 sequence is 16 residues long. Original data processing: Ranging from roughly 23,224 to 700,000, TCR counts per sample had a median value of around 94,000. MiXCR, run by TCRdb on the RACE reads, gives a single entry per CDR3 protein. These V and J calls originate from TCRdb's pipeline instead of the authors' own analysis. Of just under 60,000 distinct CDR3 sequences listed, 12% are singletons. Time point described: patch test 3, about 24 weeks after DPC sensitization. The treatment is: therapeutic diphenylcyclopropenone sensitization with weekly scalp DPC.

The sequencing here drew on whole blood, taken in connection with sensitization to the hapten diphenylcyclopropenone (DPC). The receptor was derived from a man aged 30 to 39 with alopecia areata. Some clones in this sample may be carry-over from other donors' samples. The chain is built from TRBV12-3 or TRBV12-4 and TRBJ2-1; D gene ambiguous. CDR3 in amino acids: CASSLPWTTPKNEQFF. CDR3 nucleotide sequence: TGTGCCAGCAGTTTACCCTGGACCACCCCGAAAAATGAGCAGTTCTTC.